This record looks at one TCR beta chain sequence and its context. Its matching antigen is unknown. For TCRbeta, the library was prepared with unique molecular identifiers. MiXCR, run by TCRdb on the PCR reads, gives a single entry per CDR3 protein. This table holds about 980,000 distinct CDR3 sequences, roughly 29% found once. This entry comes from a study of T-cell reconstitution after alpha-beta-depleted transplantation in children. Germline lookup yields CDR1 SGHVS and CDR2 FQNEAQ. J was trimmed by 5 bases and V by 3 bases; bases with no gene match: 6. CDR3 length equals 15 residues. Whole-study findings and limits: About two months after transplant, alpha-beta T cells reportedly came from several hundred expanded graft clones. T-cell numbers and diversity one year post-transplant derived largely from freshly generated T cells.

The source was PBMCs, mostly from graft donor cells, collected 360 days after TCRalphabeta/CD19-depleted stem cell transplant. This sequence joins TRBV7-8 and TRBJ2-1; TRBD2 agrees at 8 bases. The clonotype was recovered from a boy under two years old who had a stem cell transplant for SCID, so the T cells may come from the graft donor. CDR3 sequence: CASSFSAGAHNEQFF. The CDR3 DNA follows: TGTGCCAGCAGCTTCTCAGCGGGGGCACACAATGAGCAGTTCTTC.